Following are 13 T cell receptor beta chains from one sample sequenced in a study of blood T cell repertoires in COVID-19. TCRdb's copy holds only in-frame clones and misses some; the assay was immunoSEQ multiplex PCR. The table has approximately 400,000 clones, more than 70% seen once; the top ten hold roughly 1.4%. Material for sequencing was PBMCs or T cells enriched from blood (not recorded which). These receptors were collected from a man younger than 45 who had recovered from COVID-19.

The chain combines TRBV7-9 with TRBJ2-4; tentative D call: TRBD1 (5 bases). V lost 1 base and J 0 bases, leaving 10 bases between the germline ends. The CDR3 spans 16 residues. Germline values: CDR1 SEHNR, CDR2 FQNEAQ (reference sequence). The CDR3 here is CASSLGPQGAKNIQYF. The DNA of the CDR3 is TGTGCCAGCAGCTTAGGTCCTCAGGGAGCCAAAAACATTCAGTACTTC.

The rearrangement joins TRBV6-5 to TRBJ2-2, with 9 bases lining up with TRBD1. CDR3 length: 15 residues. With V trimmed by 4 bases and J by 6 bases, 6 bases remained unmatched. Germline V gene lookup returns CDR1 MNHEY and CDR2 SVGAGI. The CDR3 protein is CASSLGTGIPGELFF. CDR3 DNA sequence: TGTGCCAGCAGTTTGGGGACAGGGATCCCCGGGGAGCTGTTTTTT.

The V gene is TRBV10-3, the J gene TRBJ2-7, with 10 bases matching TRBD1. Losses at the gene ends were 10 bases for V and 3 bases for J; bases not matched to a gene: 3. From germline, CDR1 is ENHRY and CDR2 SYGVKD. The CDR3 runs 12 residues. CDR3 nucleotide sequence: TGTGCCACCGGGGACAGGGGCTACGAGCAGTACTTC. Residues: CATGDRGYEQYF.

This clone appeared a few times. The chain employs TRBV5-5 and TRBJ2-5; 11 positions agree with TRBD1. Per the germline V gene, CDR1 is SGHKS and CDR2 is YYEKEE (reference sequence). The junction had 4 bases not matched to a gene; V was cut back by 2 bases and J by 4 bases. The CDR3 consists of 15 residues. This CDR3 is CASSLGTGGIETQYF. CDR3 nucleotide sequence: TGTGCCAGCAGCTTAGGGACAGGGGGTATAGAGACCCAGTACTTC. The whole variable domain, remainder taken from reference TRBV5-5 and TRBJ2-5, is DAGVTQSPTHLIKTRGQQVTLRCSPISGHKSVSWYQQVLGQGPQFIFQYYEKEERGRGNFPDRFSARQFPNYSSELNVNALLLGDSALYLCASSLGTGGIETQYFGPGTRLLVL.

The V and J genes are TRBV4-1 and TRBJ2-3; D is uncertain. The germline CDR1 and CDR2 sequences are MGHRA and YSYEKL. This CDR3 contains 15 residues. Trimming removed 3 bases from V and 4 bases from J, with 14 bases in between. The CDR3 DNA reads TGCGCCAGCAGCCAGGTCTCGCGTGTAGCAGATACGCAGTATTTT. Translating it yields CASSQVSRVADTQYF.

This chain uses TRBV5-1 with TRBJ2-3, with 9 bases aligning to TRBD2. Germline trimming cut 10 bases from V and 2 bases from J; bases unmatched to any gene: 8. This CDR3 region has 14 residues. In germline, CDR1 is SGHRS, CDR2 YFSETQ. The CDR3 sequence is CASCPSGTTDTQYF. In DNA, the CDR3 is TGCGCCTCTTGCCCTAGCGGGACCACAGATACGCAGTATTTT.

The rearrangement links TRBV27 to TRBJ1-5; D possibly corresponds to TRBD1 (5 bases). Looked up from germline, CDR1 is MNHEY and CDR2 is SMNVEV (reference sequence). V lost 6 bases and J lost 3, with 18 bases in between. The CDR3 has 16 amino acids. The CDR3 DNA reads TGTGCCAGCAGGCCGACCTCGACAGATTACAATCAGCCCCAGCATTTT. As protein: CASRPTSTDYNQPQHF.

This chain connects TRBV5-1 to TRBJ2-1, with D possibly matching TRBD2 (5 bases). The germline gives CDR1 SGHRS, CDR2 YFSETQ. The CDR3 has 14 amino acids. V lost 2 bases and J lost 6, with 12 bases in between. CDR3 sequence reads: CASSFGVPLNEQFF. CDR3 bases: TGCGCCAGCAGCTTCGGGGTGCCCCTCAATGAGCAGTTCTTC.

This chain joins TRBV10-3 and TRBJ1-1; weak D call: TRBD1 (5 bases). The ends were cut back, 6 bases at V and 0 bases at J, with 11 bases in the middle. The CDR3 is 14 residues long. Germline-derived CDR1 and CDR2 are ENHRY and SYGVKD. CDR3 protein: CAIRGPYMNTEAFF. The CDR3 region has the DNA TGTGCCATCAGGGGGCCTTATATGAACACTGAAGCTTTCTTT.

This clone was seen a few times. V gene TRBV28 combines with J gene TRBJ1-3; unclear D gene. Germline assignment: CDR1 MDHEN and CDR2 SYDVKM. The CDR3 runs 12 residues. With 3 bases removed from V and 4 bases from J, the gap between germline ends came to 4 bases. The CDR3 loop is CASSLRGNTIYF. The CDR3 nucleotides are TGTGCCAGCAGTTTGAGGGGAAACACCATATATTTT.

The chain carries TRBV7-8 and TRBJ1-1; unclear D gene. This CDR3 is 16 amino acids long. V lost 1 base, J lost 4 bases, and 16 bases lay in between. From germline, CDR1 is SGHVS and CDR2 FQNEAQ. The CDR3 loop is CASSLVRRIGVTEAFF. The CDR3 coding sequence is TGTGCCAGCAGCTTAGTCAGGAGGATCGGGGTCACTGAAGCTTTCTTT.

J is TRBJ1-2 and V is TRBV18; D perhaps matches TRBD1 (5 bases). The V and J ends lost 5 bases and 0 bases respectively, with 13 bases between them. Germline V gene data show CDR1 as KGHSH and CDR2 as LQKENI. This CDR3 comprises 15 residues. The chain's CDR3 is CASSAAGNANYGYTF. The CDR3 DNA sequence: TGTGCCAGCTCAGCGGCAGGGAACGCTAACTATGGCTACACCTTC.

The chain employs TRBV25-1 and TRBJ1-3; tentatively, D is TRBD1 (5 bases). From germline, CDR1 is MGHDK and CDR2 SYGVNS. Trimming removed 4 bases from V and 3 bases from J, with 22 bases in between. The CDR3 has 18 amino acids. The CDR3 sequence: CASSAPGAGYFFGNTIYF. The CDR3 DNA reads TGTGCCAGCAGTGCTCCGGGAGCAGGGTACTTTTTTGGAAACACCATATATTTT.